This TCR beta chain was recovered during a study of OX40 agonist ivuxolimab in advanced cancers. The study sampled blood at baseline, cycle 4 day 1, and cycle 7 day 1. Germline lookup yields CDR1 SGHTS and CDR2 YDEGEE. V shed 5 bases and J shed 0 bases, with 17 bases lying between them. The length of the CDR3 is 16 residues. Regarding the study as a whole: The study observed clonal expansion of CD4+ and CD8+ blood T cells by week 6 at 0.1 to 3.0 mg/kg. The authors also found low normalized T-cell clonal expansion in some nonresponders. Those patients achieving a partial response at 0.1-3.0 mg/kg showed among the lowest clonal expansion.

This clone was seen only a few times. The antigen is undetermined. Profiling relied on immunoSEQ multiplex PCR, and the TCRdb table lists in-frame clones only, not all of them. The data contain approximately 15,000 clones, around 83% of them singletons. The J gene is TRBJ1-2, the V gene TRBV5-8; a weak D match, TRBD1 (5 bases). Source: CD4+ or CD8+ T cells sorted from blood, taken in a trial of the OX40 agonist ivuxolimab. This receptor was taken from an adult with an advanced solid tumor such as melanoma, head and neck, liver or kidney cancer. The CDR3 loop is CASRFPTGRSNYGYTF. In nucleotides, the CDR3 is TGTGCCAGCAGATTCCCCACGGGACGTTCTAACTATGGCTACACCTTC.